The clone carrying this T cell receptor beta chain was seen a few times. Antigen: not known. This specimen comes from a study of beta chain features in type 1 diabetes. V dropped 5 bases and J dropped 2 bases, with 16 bases sitting between them. Germline CDR1 MNHEY, CDR2 SMNVEV (reference sequence). The CDR3 sequence is 16 residues long. TCRB transcripts that were expressed got sequenced, as all of the isolated RNA had been reverse transcribed. Average reads for naive, central memory and regulatory T cell samples were around 4 million. Repertoires were generated with immunoSEQ multiplex PCR, while TCRdb's copy carries only in-frame clones and drops some. The table lists about 140,000 clones, roughly 9.7% of them singletons. Findings and caveats of the study: A moderate, significant TCRB CDR3 shortening appeared in type 1 diabetes across four CD4+ subsets.

The receptor comes from a woman between 40 and 55 years old in good health. The gene calls are TRBV27 and TRBJ1-5, with D possibly being TRBD1 (6 bases). The source material was central memory CD4+ T cells from blood. The CDR3: CASSATGNRGNQPQHF. CDR3 bases: TGTGCCAGCAGTGCAACAGGGAACAGGGGCAATCAGCCCCAGCATTTT.